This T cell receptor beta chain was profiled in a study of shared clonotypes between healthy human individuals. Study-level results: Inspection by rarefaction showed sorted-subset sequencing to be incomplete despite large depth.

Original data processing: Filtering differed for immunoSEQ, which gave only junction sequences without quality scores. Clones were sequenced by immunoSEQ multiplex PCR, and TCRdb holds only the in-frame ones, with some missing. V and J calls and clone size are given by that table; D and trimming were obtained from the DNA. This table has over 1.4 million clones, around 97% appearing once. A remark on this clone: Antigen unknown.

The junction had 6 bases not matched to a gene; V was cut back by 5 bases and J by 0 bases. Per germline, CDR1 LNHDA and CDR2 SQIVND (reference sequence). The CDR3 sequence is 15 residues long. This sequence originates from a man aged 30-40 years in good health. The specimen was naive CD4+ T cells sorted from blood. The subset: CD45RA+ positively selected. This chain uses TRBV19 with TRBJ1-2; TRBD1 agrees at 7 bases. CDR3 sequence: CASSVSGGANYGYTF. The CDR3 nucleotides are TGTGCCAGTAGTGTATCAGGGGGGGCTAACTATGGCTACACCTTC.